The 13 T cell receptor beta chains given below trace back to one sample, sequenced in a study of breast tumors, draining lymph nodes, adjacent tissues. Each CDR3 protein is one row after TCRdb ran MiXCR on the multiplex PCR reads. The sample shows 200,000 to 300,000 distinct CDR3 sequences, around 30% of them seen only once. Breast cancer patients provided tissue from their axillary draining lymph nodes. Sequencing input: axillary lymph node tissue. These receptors were taken from a female donor with breast cancer. Some clones in this sample may be carry-over from other donors' samples.

In the case of this clonotype: The missing conserved phenylalanine or tryptophan at the end of this CDR3 makes a read error likely. The chain uses TRBV2 and TRBJ1-2; 9 bases match TRBD1. The germline V gene encodes CDR1 SNHLY and CDR2 FYNNEI. This CDR3 region has 15 residues. The CDR3, as DNA: TGTGCCGGCAGTCCCGGGACAGGGTCTAACTATGGCTACACCTCC. This translates into CAGSPGTGSNYGYTS.

This clonotype was observed at least ten times. Given the absence of the conserved phenylalanine or tryptophan at the CDR3 end, a read error is likely. This chain connects TRBV7-2 to TRBJ1-2; TRBD1 agrees at 7 bases. Germline-derived CDR1 and CDR2 are SGHTA and FQGNSA. The trim removed 0 bases at V and 4 bases at J, leaving 2 bases unmatched. The CDR3 has 14 residues. CDR3 in DNA: TGTGCCAGCAGCTTAGCCTCAGGGGGCTATGGCTACACCCTC. Translating it yields CASSLASGGYGYTL.

On this clonotype: Since a much larger clone is just one base distant, this may be a read error. Because it lacks the conserved phenylalanine or tryptophan at the end, this CDR3 is likely a read error. The chain combines TRBV6-5 with TRBJ2-3, with TRBD2 matching over 16 bases. CDR1 is MNHEY, CDR2 SVGAGI, per germline. After removal of 10 bases from V and 5 bases from J, the junction contained 9 bases not matched to a gene. The CDR3 consists of 16 residues. The CDR3 loop is CAIRGLAGGPGDTQYS. The DNA for the CDR3 is TGTGCCATAAGGGGACTAGCGGGAGGGCCCGGAGATACGCAGTATTCT.

This clonotype has a count of ten or more. The rearrangement links TRBV20-1 to TRBJ2-3; 8 positions agree with TRBD2. Germline CDR1 reads DFQATT; CDR2 reads SNEGSKA (reference sequence). The V gene end was trimmed by 4 bases and the J gene end by 7 bases; junction bases not matched to a gene: 10. This CDR3 is 14 amino acids long. The CDR3 region has the DNA TGCAGTGCTAAAAGGCTCCTAGCGGGTTATACGCAGTATTTT. Translating it yields CSAKRLLAGYTQYF.

Ten or more counts support this clonotype. V and J are TRBV19 and TRBJ1-5; D possibly corresponds to TRBD1 (5 bases). The CDR3 has 17 amino acids. V was cut by 4 bases and J by 0 bases, with 16 bases left in between. Germline assignment: CDR1 LNHDA and CDR2 SQIVND (reference sequence). In DNA form, the CDR3 reads TGTGCCAGTAGTAGATCTCCGACAGAATATAGCAATCAGCCCCAGCATTTT. It specifies CASSRSPTEYSNQPQHF.

Remarks on this clonotype: Since a much larger clone is just one base distant, this may be a read error. The chain employs TRBV20-1 and TRBJ2-7; D is perhaps TRBD1 or TRBD2 (5 bases each). Germline V gene sequence: CDR1 DFQATT, CDR2 SNEGSKA (reference sequence). CDR3 length: 14 residues. CDR3 protein: CSARGMGGWDEQCF. CDR3 nucleotides: TGCAGTGCTCGTGGGATGGGCGGCTGGGACGAGCAGTGCTTC.

Regarding this clonotype: One end of the junction varies from germline; a read error may be responsible. The chain combines TRBV4-3 with TRBJ1-5; D call uncertain. Germline V gene data show CDR1 as LGHNA and CDR2 as YSLEER. CDR3 size: 14 residues. The CDR3 coding sequence is TGCTCCAGCAGCCAGGACCGTAGCAATCAGCCCCAGCATTTT. Its translation is CSSSQDRSNQPQHF.

This clonotype was found many times. The chain has TRBV12-3 or TRBV12-4 and TRBJ1-2, with 9 bases fitting TRBD1. The CDR3 runs to 13 residues. Trimming removed 6 bases from V and 8 bases from J; junction bases left unmatched: 7. For the CDR3, the DNA is TGTGCCAGCAGCCCGGACAGGGGTGTAGGCTACACCTTC. It translates to CASSPDRGVGYTF.

Worth noting for this clonotype: Being one base from a much bigger clone, this may be a read error. The chain employs TRBV5-1 and TRBJ2-5; D tentatively reads TRBD1 or TRBD2 (6 bases each). CDR1 is SGHRS and CDR2 is YFSETQ in the germline V gene. The CDR3 totals 14 residues. V was clipped by 4 bases and J by 9 bases, with 19 bases between them. The CDR3 DNA sequence: TGCGCCAGCAGCGAACAGGGTGGAGGGGAGCCCCAGTACTTC. Its translation: CASSEQGGGEPQYF.

This clonotype was picked up one time. The chain joins TRBV19 to TRBJ2-5; 12 nucleotides align to TRBD2. Germline values: CDR1 LNHDA, CDR2 SQIVND (reference sequence). This CDR3 has 15 residues. V lost 4 bases and J lost 5; bases outside the gene matches: 5. The chain's CDR3 is CASSTLAGGSETQYF. Here the CDR3 DNA reads TGTGCCAGTAGTACGCTAGCGGGAGGGTCTGAGACCCAGTACTTC.

On this clonotype: A much more abundant neighbour one base away suggests this may be a read error. The chain carries TRBV4-3 and TRBJ2-3, with 11 positions matching TRBD2. The CDR3 covers 15 residues. Germline-derived CDR1 and CDR2 are LGHNA and YSLEER. CDR3 in DNA: TGCGCCAGCAGCCAAGGTAGCGGGAGGGCAGATACGCGGTATTTT. The encoded protein is CASSQGSGRADTRYF.

This clonotype has ten or more counts. The rearrangement uses TRBV12-3 or TRBV12-4 and TRBJ2-7; a possible D gene is TRBD1 (5 bases). This CDR3 comprises 16 residues. With 3 bases removed from V and 3 bases from J, the gap between germline ends came to 18 bases. The CDR3 nucleotides are TGTGCCAGCAGTTTCCCCCTGACAGCGAATTTCTACGAGCAGTACTTC. Protein sequence: CASSFPLTANFYEQYF.

This clonotype was counted many times. The rearrangement joins TRBV29-1 to TRBJ2-1, with 7 bases identical to TRBD2. CDR3 length: 15 residues. The germline CDR1 and CDR2 sequences are SQVTM and ANQGSEA. V trimming: 3 bases; J trimming: 0 bases; junction bases outside the gene matches: 5. Here the CDR3 reads CSVEDLADSYNEQFF. Here the CDR3 DNA reads TGCAGCGTTGAGGATCTAGCGGACTCCTACAATGAGCAGTTCTTC.